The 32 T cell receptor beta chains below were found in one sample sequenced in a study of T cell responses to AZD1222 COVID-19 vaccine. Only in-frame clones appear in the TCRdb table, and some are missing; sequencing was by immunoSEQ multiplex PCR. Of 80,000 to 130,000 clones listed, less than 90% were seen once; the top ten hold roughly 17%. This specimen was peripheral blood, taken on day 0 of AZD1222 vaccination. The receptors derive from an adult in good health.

CDR3: CASSLSPGRDTEAFF. In DNA form, the CDR3 reads TGTGCCAGCAGCTTATCTCCGGGGAGGGACACTGAAGCTTTCTTT. This sequence joins TRBV7-9 and TRBJ1-1; D remains unclear. The CDR3 is made up of 15 amino acids. V lost 2 bases and J 3 bases, leaving 13 bases between the germline ends. Germline lookup yields CDR1 SEHNR and CDR2 FQNEAQ (reference sequence).

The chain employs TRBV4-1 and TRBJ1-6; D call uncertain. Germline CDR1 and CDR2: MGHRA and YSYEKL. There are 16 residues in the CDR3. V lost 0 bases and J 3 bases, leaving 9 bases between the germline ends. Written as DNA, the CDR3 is TGCGCCAGCAGCCAAGATCGGCTGAACTATAATTCACCCCTCCACTTT. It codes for CASSQDRLNYNSPLHF.

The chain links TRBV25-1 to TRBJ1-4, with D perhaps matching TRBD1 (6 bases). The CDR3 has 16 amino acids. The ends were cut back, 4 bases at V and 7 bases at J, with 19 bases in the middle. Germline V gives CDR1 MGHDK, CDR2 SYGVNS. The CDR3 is CASSAAPGGGSEKLFF. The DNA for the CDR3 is TGTGCCAGCAGTGCCGCCCCCGGGGGCGGGAGTGAAAAACTGTTTTTT.

The CDR3 loop is CASRQSAQAGELFF. The CDR3 region has the DNA TGTGCCAGCAGACAAAGCGCCCAGGCTGGGGAGCTGTTTTTT. This rearrangement joins TRBV2 to TRBJ2-2, with unresolved D. V was pared by 6 bases and J by 8 bases, with 16 bases between. The germline CDR1 and CDR2 sequences are SNHLY and FYNNEI. The CDR3 runs to 14 residues.

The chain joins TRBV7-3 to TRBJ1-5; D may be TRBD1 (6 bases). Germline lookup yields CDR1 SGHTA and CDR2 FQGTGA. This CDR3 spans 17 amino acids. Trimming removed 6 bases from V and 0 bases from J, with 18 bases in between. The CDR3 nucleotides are TGTGCCAGCAGTCCTAGACAGGCGAGCTATAGCAATCAGCCCCAGCATTTT. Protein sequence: CASSPRQASYSNQPQHF.

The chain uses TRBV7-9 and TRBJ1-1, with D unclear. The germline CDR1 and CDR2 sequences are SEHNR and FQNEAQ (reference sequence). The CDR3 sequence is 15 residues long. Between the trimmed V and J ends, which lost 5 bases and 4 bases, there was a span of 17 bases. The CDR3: CASSRRGTSGTEAFF. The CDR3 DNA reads TGTGCCAGCAGCCGCCGAGGAACGTCTGGCACTGAAGCTTTCTTT. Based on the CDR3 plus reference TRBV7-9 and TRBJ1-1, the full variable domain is DTGVSQNPRHKITKRGQNVTFRCDPISEHNRLYWYRQTLGQGPEFLTYFQNEAQLEKSRLLSDRFSAERPKGSFSTLEIQRTEQGDSAMYLCASSRRGTSGTEAFFGQGTRLTVV.

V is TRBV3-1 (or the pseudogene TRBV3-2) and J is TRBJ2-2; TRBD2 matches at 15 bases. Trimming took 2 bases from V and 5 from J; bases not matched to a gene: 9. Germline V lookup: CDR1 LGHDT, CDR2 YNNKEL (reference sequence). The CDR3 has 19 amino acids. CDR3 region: CASSQLLGLAGGITGELFF. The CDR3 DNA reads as TGTGCCAGCAGCCAACTCCTAGGACTAGCGGGAGGGATTACCGGGGAGCTGTTTTTT.

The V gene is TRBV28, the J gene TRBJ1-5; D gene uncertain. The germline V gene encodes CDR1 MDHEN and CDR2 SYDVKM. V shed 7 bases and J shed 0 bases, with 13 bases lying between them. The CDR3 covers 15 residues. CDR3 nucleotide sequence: TGTGCCAGCAACTCTTTTTCCGGTAGCAATCAGCCCCAGCATTTT. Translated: CASNSFSGSNQPQHF.

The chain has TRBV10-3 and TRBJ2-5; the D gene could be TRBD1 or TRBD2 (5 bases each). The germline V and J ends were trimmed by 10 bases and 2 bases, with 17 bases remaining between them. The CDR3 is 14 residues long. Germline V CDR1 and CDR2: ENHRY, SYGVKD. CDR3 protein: CATMKLGEQETQYF. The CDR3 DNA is TGTGCCACCATGAAGCTAGGGGAGCAAGAGACCCAGTACTTC.

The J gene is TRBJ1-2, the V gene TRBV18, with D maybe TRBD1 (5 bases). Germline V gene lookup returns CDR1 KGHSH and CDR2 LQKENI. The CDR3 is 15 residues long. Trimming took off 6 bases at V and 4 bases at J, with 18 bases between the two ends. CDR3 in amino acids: CASSPTLTVSYGYTF. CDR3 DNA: TGTGCCAGCTCCCCAACGCTGACAGTCTCCTATGGCTACACCTTC.

CDR3 loop: CSAGTTTGGLGDTQYF. CDR3 sequence (DNA): TGCAGCGCTGGGACGACGACAGGGGGATTGGGAGATACGCAGTATTTT. The rearrangement uses TRBV29-1 and TRBJ2-3; 9 bases map to TRBD1. Looked up from germline, CDR1 is SQVTM and CDR2 is ANQGSEA. The CDR3 runs to 16 residues. The trim removed 7 bases at V and 5 bases at J, leaving 16 bases unmatched.

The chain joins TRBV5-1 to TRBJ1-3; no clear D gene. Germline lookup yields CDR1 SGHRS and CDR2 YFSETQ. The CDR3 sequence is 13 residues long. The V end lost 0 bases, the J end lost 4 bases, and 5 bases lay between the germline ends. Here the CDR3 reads CASSLEWGNTIYF. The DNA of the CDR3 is TGCGCCAGCAGCTTGGAATGGGGAAACACCATATATTTT.

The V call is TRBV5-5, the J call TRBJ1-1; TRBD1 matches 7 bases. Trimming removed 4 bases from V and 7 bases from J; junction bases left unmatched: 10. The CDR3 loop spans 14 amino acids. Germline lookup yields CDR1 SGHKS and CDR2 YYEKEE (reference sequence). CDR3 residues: CASSHDRVRREAFF. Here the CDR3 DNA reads TGTGCCAGCAGCCACGACAGGGTGAGACGTGAAGCTTTCTTT.

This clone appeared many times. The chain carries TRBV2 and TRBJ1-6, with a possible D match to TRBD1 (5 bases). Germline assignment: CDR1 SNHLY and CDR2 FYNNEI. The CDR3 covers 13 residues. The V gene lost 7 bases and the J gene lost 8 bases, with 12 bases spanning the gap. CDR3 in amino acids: CASKKGRDSPLHF. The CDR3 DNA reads TGTGCCAGCAAAAAAGGCAGGGATTCACCCCTCCACTTT.

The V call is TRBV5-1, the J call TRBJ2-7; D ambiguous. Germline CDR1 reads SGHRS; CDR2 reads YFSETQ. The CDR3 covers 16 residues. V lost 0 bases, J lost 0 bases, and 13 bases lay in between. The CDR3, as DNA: TGCGCCAGCAGCTTGGACCGACGCCCAACCTCCTACGAGCAGTACTTC. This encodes CASSLDRRPTSYEQYF.

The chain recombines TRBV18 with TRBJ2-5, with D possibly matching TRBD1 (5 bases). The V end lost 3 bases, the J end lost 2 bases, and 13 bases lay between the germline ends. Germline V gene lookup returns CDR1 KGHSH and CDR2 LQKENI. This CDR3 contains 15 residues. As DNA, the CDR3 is TGTGCCAGCTCACCTCCTTGGGGCAGACAAGAGACCCAGTACTTC. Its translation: CASSPPWGRQETQYF.

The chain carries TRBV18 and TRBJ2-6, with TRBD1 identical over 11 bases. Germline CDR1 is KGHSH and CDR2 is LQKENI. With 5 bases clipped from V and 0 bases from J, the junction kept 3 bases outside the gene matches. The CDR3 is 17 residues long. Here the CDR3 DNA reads TGTGCCAGCTCAGGCGGGACAGGGGGCTCTGGGGCCAACGTCCTGACTTTC. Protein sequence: CASSGGTGGSGANVLTF.

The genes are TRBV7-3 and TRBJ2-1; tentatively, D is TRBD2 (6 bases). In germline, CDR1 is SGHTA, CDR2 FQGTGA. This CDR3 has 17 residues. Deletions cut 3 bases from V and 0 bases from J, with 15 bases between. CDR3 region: CASSFLSGSSSYNEQFF. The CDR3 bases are TGTGCCAGCAGCTTTTTATCCGGGAGTAGCTCCTACAATGAGCAGTTCTTC. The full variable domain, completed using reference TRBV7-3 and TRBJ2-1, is GAGVSQTPSNKVTEKGKYVELRCDPISGHTALYWYRQSLGQGPEFLIYFQGTGAADDSGLPNDRFFAVRPEGSVSTLKIQRTERGDSAVYLCASSFLSGSSSYNEQFFGPGTRLTVL.

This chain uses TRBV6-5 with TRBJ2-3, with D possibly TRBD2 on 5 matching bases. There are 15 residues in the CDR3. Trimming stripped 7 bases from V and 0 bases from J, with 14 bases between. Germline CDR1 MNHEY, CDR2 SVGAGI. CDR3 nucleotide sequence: TGTGCCAGCAAACCTCGGACTGTTAGCACAGATACGCAGTATTTT. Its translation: CASKPRTVSTDTQYF.

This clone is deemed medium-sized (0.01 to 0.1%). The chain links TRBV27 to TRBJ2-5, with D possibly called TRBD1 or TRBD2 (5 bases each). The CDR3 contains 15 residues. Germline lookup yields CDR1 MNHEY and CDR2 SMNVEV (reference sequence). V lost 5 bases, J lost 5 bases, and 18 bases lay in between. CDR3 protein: CASSLSGTHGETQYF. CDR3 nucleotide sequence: TGTGCCAGCAGTCTCTCCGGGACCCACGGGGAGACCCAGTACTTC.

CDR3 bases: TGTGCCAGCGCCCCATTGGGGGGGATGGCGCAGTATTTT. Translated: CASAPLGGMAQYF. The genes are TRBV12-3 or TRBV12-4 and TRBJ2-3, with 7 bases that match TRBD2. The ends lost 8 bases at V and 10 bases at J; junction bases unmatched: 12. This CDR3 has 13 residues.

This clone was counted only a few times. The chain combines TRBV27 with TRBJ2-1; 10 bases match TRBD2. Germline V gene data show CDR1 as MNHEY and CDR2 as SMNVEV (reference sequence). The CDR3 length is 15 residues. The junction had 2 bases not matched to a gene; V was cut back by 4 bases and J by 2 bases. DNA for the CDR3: TGTGCCAGCAGTTACGGGACTAGCGCCTACAATGAGCAGTTCTTC. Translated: CASSYGTSAYNEQFF.

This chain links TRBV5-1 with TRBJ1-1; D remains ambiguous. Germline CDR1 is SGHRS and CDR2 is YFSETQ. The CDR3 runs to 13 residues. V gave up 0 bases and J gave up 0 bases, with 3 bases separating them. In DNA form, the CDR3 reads TGCGCCAGCAGCTTGGGGATGAACACTGAAGCTTTCTTT. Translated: CASSLGMNTEAFF.

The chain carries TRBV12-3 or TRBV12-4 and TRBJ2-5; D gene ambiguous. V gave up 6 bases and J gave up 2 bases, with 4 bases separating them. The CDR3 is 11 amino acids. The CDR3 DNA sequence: TGTGCCAGCAGCCTGCAAGAGACCCAGTACTTC. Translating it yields CASSLQETQYF.

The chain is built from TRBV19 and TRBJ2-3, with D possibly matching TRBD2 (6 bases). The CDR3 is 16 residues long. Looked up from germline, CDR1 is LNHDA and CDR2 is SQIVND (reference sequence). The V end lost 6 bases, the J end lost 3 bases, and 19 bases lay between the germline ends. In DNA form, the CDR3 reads TGTGCCAGTAGCCGCTTGGAGACTAGAATTACAGATACGCAGTATTTT. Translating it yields CASSRLETRITDTQYF.

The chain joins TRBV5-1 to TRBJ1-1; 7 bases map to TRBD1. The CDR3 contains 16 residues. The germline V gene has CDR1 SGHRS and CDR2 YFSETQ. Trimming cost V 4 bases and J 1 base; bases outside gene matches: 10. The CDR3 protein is CASSARDSVQNTEAFF. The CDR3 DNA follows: TGCGCCAGCAGCGCCCGGGACAGCGTCCAGAACACTGAAGCTTTCTTT.

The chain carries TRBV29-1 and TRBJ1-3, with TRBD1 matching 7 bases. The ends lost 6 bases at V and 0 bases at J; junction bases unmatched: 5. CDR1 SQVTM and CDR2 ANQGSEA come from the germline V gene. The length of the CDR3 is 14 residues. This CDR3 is CSVGGQDSGNTIYF. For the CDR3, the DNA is TGCAGCGTAGGAGGACAGGACTCTGGAAACACCATATATTTT.

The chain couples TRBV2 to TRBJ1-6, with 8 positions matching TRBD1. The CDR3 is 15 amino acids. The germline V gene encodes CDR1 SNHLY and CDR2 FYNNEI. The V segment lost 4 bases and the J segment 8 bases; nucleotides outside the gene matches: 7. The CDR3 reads CASSGVVTGDSPLHF. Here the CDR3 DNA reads TGTGCCAGCAGTGGAGTGGTGACAGGGGATTCACCCCTCCACTTT. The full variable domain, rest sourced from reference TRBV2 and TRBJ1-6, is EPEVTQTPSHQVTQMGQEVILRCVPISNHLYFYWYRQILGQKVEFLVSFYNNEISEKSEIFDDQFSVERPDGSNFTLKIRSTKLEDSAMYFCASSGVVTGDSPLHFGNGTRLTVT.

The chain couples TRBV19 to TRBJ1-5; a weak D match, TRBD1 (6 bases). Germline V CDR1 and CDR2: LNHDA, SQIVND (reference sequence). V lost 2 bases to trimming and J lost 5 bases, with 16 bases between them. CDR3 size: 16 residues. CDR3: CASSIPPGTLHQPQHF. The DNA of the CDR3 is TGTGCCAGTAGTATACCCCCCGGGACATTGCATCAGCCCCAGCATTTT.

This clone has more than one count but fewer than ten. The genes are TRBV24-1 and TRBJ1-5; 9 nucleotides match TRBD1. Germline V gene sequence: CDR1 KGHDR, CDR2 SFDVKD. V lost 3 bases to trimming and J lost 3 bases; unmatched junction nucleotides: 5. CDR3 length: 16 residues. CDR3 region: CATSDAQGADNQPQHF. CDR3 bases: TGTGCCACCAGTGATGCACAGGGGGCGGACAATCAGCCCCAGCATTTT.

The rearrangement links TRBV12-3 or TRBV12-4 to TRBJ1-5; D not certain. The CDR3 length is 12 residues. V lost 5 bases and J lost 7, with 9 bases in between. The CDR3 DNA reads TGTGCCAGCAGTGGTTCGGGGCAGCCCCAGCATTTT. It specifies CASSGSGQPQHF.

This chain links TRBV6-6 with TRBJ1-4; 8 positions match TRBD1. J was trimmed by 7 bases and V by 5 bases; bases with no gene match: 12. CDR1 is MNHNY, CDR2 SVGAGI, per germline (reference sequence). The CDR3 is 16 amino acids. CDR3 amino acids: CASSRNRQGFSEKLFF. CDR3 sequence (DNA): TGTGCCAGCAGTCGAAATCGACAGGGGTTTAGTGAAAAACTGTTTTTT.